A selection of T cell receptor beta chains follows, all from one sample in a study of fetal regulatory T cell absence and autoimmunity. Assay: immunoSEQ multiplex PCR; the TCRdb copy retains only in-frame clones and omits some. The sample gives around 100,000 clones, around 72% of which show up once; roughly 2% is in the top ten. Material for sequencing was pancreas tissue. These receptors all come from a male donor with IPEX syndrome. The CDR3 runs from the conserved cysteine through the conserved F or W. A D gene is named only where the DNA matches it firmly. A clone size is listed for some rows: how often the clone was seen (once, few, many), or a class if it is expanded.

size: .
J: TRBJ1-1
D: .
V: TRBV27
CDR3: CASSFRGADTEAFF
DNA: TGTGCCAGCAGTTTCCGGGGGGCTGACACTGAAGCTTTCTTT

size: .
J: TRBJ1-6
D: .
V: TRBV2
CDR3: CASSVRDGYNNSPLHF
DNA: TGTGCCAGCAGTGTTCGGGACGGTTATAATAATTCACCCCTCCACTTT

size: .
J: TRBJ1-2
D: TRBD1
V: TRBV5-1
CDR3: CASSLRDRAGPPSGGYTF
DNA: TGCGCCAGCAGCCTCCGGGACAGGGCAGGTCCCCCTTCAGGCGGCTACACCTTC

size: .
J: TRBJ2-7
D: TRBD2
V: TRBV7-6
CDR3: CASSLAPRGVYEQYF
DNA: TGTGCCAGCAGCTTGGCCCCTCGGGGGGTCTACGAGCAGTACTTC

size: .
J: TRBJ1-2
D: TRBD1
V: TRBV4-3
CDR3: CASSGTTGANYGYTF
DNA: TGCGCCAGCAGCGGGACGACAGGGGCTAACTATGGCTACACCTTC

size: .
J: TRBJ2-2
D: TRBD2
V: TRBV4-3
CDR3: CASSQALAGWAGELFF
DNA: TGCGCCAGCAGCCAGGCACTAGCGGGGTGGGCCGGGGAGCTGTTTTTT

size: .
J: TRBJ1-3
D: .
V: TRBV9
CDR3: CASSALLGVKNTIYF
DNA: TGTGCCAGCAGCGCGCTCCTGGGCGTAAAAAACACCATATATTTT

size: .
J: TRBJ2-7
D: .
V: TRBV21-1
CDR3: CASTLRSPPGNSTAQYF
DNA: TGTGCCAGCACCCTACGCTCACCTCCGGGCAACTCTACGGCGCAGTACTTC

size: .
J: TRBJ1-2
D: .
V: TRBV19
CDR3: CASSIGKGHGYTF
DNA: TGTGCCAGTAGTATAGGTAAAGGGCATGGCTACACCTTC

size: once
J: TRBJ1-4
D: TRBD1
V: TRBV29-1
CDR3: CSVGTGGEKLFF
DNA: TGCAGCGTTGGGACAGGGGGTGAAAAACTGTTTTTT

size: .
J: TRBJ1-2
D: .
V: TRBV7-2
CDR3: CASSLARGHYGYTF
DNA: TGTGCCAGCAGCTTAGCGCGGGGTCACTATGGCTACACCTTC

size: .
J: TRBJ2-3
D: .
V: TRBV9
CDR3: CASSATGDTQYF
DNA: TGTGCCAGCAGCGCTACCGGGGATACGCAGTATTTT

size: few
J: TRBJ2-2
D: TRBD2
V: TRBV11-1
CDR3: CASSVTSGRNTGELFF
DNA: TGTGCCAGCAGCGTGACTAGCGGGAGGAACACCGGGGAGCTGTTTTTT

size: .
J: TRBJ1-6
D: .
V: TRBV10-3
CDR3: CAISEGQTNSPLHF
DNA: TGTGCCATCAGTGAGGGACAGACTAATTCACCCCTCCACTTT

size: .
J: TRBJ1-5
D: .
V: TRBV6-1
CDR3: CASRTQNQPQHF
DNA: TGTGCCAGCAGGACCCAAAATCAGCCCCAGCATTTT

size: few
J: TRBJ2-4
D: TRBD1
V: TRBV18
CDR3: CASSGDREDIQYF
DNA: TGTGCCAGCTCAGGGGACAGGGAGGACATTCAGTACTTC

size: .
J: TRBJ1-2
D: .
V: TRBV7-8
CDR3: CASSHLFQGFYGYTF
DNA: TGTGCCAGCAGCCATCTTTTCCAGGGATTCTATGGCTACACCTTC

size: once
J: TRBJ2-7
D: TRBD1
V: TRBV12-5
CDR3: CASGLVATGGYEQYF
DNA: TGTGCTAGTGGTTTGGTAGCGACAGGGGGCTACGAGCAGTACTTC

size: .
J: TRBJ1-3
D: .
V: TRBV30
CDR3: CAWSAADSGNTIYF
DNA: TGTGCCTGGAGTGCGGCGGACTCTGGAAACACCATATATTTT

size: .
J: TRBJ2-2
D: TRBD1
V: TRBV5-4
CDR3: CASSDRVTGELFF
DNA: TGTGCCAGCAGCGACAGGGTTACCGGGGAGCTGTTTTTT

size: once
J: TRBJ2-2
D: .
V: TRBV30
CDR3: CACMAPLPNTGELFF
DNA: TGTGCCTGTATGGCCCCGCTTCCCAACACCGGGGAGCTGTTTTTT

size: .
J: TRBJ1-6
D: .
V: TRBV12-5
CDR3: CASGPTGSSYNSPLHF
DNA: TGTGCTAGTGGTCCCACAGGGAGCTCCTATAATTCACCCCTCCACTTT

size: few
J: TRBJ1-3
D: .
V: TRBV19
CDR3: CASSRPGSGNTIYF
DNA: TGTGCCAGTAGTAGGCCAGGCTCTGGAAACACCATATATTTT

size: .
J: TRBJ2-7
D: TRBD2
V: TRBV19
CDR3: CASSLQGPAGGNYEQYF
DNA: TGTGCCAGTAGTCTACAGGGGCCAGCGGGAGGGAACTACGAGCAGTACTTC

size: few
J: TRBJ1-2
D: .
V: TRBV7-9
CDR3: CASSLGAEYYAGYTF
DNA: TGTGCCAGCAGCTTAGGGGCGGAATACTATGCGGGCTACACCTTC